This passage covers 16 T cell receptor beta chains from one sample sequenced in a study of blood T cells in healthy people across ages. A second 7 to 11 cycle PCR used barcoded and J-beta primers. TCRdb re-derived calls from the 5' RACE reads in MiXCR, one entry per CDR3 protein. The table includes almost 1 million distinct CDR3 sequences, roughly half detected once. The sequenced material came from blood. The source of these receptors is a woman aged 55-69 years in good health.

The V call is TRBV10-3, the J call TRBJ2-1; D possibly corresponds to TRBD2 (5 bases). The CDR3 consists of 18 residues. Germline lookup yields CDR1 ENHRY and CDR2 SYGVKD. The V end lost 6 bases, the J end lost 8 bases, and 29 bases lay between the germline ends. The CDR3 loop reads CAISAAGGASGRSYEQFF. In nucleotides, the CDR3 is TGTGCCATCAGCGCGGCGGGCGGAGCGAGCGGTCGGTCTTATGAGCAGTTCTTC.

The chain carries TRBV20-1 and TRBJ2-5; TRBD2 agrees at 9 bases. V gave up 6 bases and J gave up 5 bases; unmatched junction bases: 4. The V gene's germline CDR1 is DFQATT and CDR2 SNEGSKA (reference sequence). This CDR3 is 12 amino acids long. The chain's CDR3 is CSARSGSETQYF. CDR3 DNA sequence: TGCAGTGCCCGTAGCGGGAGCGAGACCCAGTACTTC.

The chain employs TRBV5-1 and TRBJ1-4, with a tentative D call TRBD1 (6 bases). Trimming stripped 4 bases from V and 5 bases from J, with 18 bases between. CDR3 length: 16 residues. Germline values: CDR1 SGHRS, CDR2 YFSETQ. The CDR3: CASSPRGQGRNEKLFF. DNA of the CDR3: TGCGCCAGCAGCCCCCGGGGGCAGGGGCGGAATGAAAAACTGTTTTTT.

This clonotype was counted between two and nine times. DNA for the CDR3: TGTGCCAGCAGTTACTCGCAGGGGGCGTCGACAGATACGCAGTATTTT. Residues: CASSYSQGASTDTQYF. The rearrangement uses TRBV6-6 and TRBJ2-3; 8 bases line up with TRBD1. CDR1 and CDR2 from the germline V gene are MNHNY and SVGAGI (reference sequence). Trimming removed 0 bases from V and 3 bases from J; junction bases left unmatched: 5. The CDR3 length is 16 residues.

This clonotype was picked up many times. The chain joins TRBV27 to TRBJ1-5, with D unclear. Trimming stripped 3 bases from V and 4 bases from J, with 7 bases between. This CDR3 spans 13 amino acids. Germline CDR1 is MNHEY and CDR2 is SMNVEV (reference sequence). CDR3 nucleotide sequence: TGTGCCAGCAGTTTTGGTCGGAATCAGCCCCAGCATTTT. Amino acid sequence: CASSFGRNQPQHF.

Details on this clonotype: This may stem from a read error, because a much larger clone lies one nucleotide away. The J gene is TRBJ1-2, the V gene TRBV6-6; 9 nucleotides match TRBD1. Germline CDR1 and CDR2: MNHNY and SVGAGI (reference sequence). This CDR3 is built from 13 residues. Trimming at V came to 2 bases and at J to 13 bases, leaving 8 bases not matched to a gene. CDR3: CASSYGETGGVTF. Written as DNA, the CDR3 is TGTGCCAGCAGTTACGGCGAGACAGGGGGGGTCACCTTC.

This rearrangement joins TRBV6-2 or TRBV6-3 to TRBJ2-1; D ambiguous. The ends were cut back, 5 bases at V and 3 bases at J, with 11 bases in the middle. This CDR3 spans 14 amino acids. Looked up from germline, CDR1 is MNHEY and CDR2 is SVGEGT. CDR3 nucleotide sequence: TGTGCCAGCAGTGACAACTGGGGCTACAATGAGCAGTTCTTC. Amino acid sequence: CASSDNWGYNEQFF.

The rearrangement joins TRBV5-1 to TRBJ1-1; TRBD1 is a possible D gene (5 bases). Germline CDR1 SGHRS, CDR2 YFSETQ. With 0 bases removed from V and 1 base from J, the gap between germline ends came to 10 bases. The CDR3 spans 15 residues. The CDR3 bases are TGCGCCAGCAGCTTGGGACCGGACACGAACACTGAAGCTTTCTTT. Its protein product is CASSLGPDTNTEAFF.

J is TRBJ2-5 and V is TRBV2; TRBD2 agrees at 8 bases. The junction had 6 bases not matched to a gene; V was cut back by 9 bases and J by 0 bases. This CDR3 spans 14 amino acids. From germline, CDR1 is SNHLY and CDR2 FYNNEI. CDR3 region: CARSGGRDQETQYF. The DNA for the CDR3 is TGTGCCAGAAGCGGGGGCCGAGACCAAGAGACCCAGTACTTC.

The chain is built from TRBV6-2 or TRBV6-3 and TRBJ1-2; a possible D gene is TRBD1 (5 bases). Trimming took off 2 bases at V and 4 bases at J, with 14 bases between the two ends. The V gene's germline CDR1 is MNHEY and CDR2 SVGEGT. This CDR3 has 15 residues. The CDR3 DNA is TGTGCCAGCAGTTACACACGGGACGCTTGCTATGGCTACACCTTC. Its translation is CASSYTRDACYGYTF.

This chain's CDR3 is CATSRDSATGTGVHEQYF. The CDR3 nucleotides are TGTGCCACCAGCAGAGATAGCGCGACCGGGACAGGGGTCCACGAGCAGTACTTC. The rearrangement links TRBV15 to TRBJ2-4, with 10 bases fitting TRBD1. The J call may be faulty, since TRBJ2-7 better matches the DNA end. CDR1 and CDR2 from the germline V gene are LNHNV and YYDKDF (reference sequence). CDR3 length: 18 amino acids.

The CDR3 sequence: CASSYRLDQPQHF. Here the CDR3 DNA reads TGTGCCAGCAGCTACAGGTTGGATCAGCCCCAGCATTTT. This chain links TRBV6-5 with TRBJ1-5, with D possibly TRBD1 on 5 matching bases. Germline V gene data show CDR1 as MNHEY and CDR2 as SVGAGI. The germline V and J ends were trimmed by 6 bases and 5 bases, with 11 bases remaining between them. The CDR3 is 13 residues long.

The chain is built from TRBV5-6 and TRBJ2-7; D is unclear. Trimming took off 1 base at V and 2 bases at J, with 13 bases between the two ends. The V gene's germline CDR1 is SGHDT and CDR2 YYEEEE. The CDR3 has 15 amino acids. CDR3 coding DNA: TGTGCCAGCAGCTTGTTACTGGGTTCCACCTACGAGCAGTACTTC. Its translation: CASSLLLGSTYEQYF.

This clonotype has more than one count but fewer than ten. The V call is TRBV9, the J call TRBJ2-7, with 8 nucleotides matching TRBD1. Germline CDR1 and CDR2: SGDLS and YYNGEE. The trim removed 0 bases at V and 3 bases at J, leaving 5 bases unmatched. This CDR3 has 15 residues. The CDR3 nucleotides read TGTGCCAGCAGCGTAGCTTGGACAGGGATCTACGAGCAGTACTTC. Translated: CASSVAWTGIYEQYF.

Here the CDR3 reads CASSQNYDGSYEQYF. Written as DNA, the CDR3 is TGCGCCAGCAGCCAAAACTACGACGGCTCCTACGAGCAGTACTTC. The chain employs TRBV4-1 and TRBJ2-7, with D unresolved. Germline assignment: CDR1 MGHRA and CDR2 YSYEKL. This CDR3 has 15 amino acids. The V end lost 2 bases, the J end lost 0 bases, and 11 bases lay between the germline ends.

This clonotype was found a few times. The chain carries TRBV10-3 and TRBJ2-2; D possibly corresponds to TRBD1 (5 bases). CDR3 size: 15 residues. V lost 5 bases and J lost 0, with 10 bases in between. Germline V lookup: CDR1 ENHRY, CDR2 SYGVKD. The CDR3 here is CAISFWTTNTGELFF. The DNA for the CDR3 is TGTGCCATCAGTTTTTGGACAACGAACACCGGGGAGCTGTTTTTT.